These 29 T cell receptor beta chains were all obtained from the same sample, sequenced in a study of blood T cell repertoires in COVID-19. Only in-frame clones appear in the TCRdb table, and some are missing; sequencing was by immunoSEQ multiplex PCR. The sample lists tens of thousands of clones; 86% were seen once. Sequenced material: peripheral blood. These receptors were taken from a woman aged 80 or over with acute or convalescent COVID-19.

The chain is built from TRBV6-5 and TRBJ1-1; 9 bases map to TRBD1. Trimming took 2 bases from V and 1 from J; bases not matched to a gene: 2. Germline V gene lookup returns CDR1 MNHEY and CDR2 SVGAGI. CDR3 length equals 15 residues. The CDR3 DNA is TGTGCCAGCAGTTACCCGGGACAGGGGAACACTGAAGCTTTCTTT. Translated, it gives CASSYPGQGNTEAFF.

V usage is TRBV19 and J usage is TRBJ2-7; weak D call: TRBD1 (7 bases). V was shortened by 5 bases and J by 7 bases, with 18 bases between the two germline ends. The CDR3 length is 14 residues. Per germline, CDR1 LNHDA and CDR2 SQIVND (reference sequence). CDR3 sequence (DNA): TGTGCCAGTAGTCCCGAAACGACAGGGAGGGAGCAGTACTTC. It translates to CASSPETTGREQYF.

This rearrangement joins TRBV30 to TRBJ1-1, with D perhaps TRBD1 (6 bases). V lost 4 bases and J lost 10, with 19 bases in between. Per germline, CDR1 GTSNPN and CDR2 SVGIG (reference sequence). CDR3 length: 13 amino acids. CDR3: CAWMRWGPWGAFF. The CDR3 DNA follows: TGTGCCTGGATGCGATGGGGGCCCTGGGGAGCTTTCTTT.

V usage is TRBV29-1 and J usage is TRBJ2-7, with D perhaps matching TRBD2 (5 bases). This CDR3 is 15 amino acids long. Trimming left V 2 bases short and J 3 bases short, with 17 bases between. Germline V gene lookup returns CDR1 SQVTM and CDR2 ANQGSEA. The CDR3 DNA reads as TGCAGCGTTGAACACCCGGGCGGGCCGCACTACGAGCAGTACTTC. Its translation is CSVEHPGGPHYEQYF.

The rearrangement joins TRBV7-9 to TRBJ1-2, with 7 bases identical to TRBD1. This CDR3 comprises 16 residues. Per the germline V gene, CDR1 is SEHNR and CDR2 is FQNEAQ (reference sequence). The V segment lost 1 base and the J segment 5 bases; nucleotides outside the gene matches: 10. CDR3 DNA: TGTGCCAGCAGCTTAGGGGACAGCCTCACATCATATGGCTACACCTTC. Translation gives CASSLGDSLTSYGYTF.

This clone has just a few counts. The V gene is TRBV10-1, the J gene TRBJ1-1; 8 bases match TRBD1. V was clipped by 6 bases and J by 5 bases; unmatched bases: 5. Per the germline V gene, CDR1 is WNHNN and CDR2 is SYGVQD (reference sequence). The CDR3 has 13 amino acids. The CDR3 loop is CASSARQGTEAFF. Written as DNA, the CDR3 is TGCGCCAGCAGCGCCCGACAGGGGACTGAAGCTTTCTTT.

The chain links TRBV6-5 to TRBJ1-2; D is perhaps TRBD1 (5 bases). Trimming cost V 8 bases and J 6 bases, with 10 bases left between them. Per germline, CDR1 MNHEY and CDR2 SVGAGI. This CDR3 has 11 amino acids. CDR3 residues: CASAWGDGYTF. The CDR3, as DNA: TGTGCCAGCGCGTGGGGCGATGGCTACACCTTC.

The chain links TRBV5-3 to TRBJ1-4; 8 bases match TRBD1. TRBV5-3 is labeled an ORF, and its function is uncertain. This CDR3 contains 15 residues. The V and J ends lost 2 bases and 6 bases, in that order; junction bases with no gene match: 6. CDR3 sequence (DNA): TGTGCCAGAAGCTTTACAGGGGGTCGGTATGAAAAACTGTTTTTT. It codes for CARSFTGGRYEKLFF.

The chain carries TRBV5-6 and TRBJ2-5, with D perhaps TRBD2 (5 bases). The CDR3 consists of 14 residues. The V gene lost 1 base and the J gene lost 2 bases, with 9 bases spanning the gap. Germline CDR1 reads SGHDT; CDR2 reads YYEEEE. The CDR3 nucleotides are TGTGCCAGCAGCTTGAGTCCGGGGCAAGAGACCCAGTACTTC. Protein sequence: CASSLSPGQETQYF.

The chain couples TRBV3-1 (or the pseudogene TRBV3-2) to TRBJ2-3; a possible D gene is TRBD2 (6 bases). Trimming shortened V by 4 bases and J by 0 bases, and 11 bases separated the two germline ends. There are 15 residues in the CDR3. CDR1 is LGHDT, CDR2 YNNKEL, per germline (reference sequence). CDR3 DNA: TGTGCCAGCAGCCTTTCCGGGACTAGCACAGATACGCAGTATTTT. Translated: CASSLSGTSTDTQYF.

This CDR3 reads CASSPPGQWGYTF. DNA for the CDR3: TGTGCCAGCTCACCACCGGGACAGTGGGGCTACACCTTC. This chain uses TRBV18 with TRBJ1-2; 7 bases map to TRBD1. The CDR3 extends over 13 amino acids. The germline V gene has CDR1 KGHSH and CDR2 LQKENI. Trimming cost V 0 bases and J 8 bases; bases outside gene matches: 3.

The chain links TRBV19 to TRBJ2-7; 10 bases fit TRBD1. Germline CDR1 reads LNHDA; CDR2 reads SQIVND (reference sequence). Trimming removed 5 bases from V and 7 bases from J; junction bases left unmatched: 11. This CDR3 is built from 15 residues. CDR3 loop: CASSSPGQGPAEQYF. CDR3 in DNA: TGTGCCAGTAGTTCCCCGGGACAGGGGCCCGCGGAGCAGTACTTC.

The rearrangement links TRBV5-4 to TRBJ2-7; 11 bases are a match to TRBD1. There are 16 residues in the CDR3. The ends lost 0 bases at V and 5 bases at J; junction bases unmatched: 7. Germline V lookup: CDR1 SGHNT, CDR2 YYREEE (reference sequence). The CDR3 nucleotides read TGTGCCAGCAGCTTGGTAACGGGACAGGGGGTCGACGAGCAGTACTTC. It translates to CASSLVTGQGVDEQYF.

The genes are TRBV6-2 or TRBV6-3 and TRBJ1-1; 8 nucleotides align to TRBD1. CDR3 length: 14 residues. V gave up 5 bases and J gave up 4 bases; unmatched junction bases: 6. Germline V gene sequence: CDR1 MNHEY, CDR2 SVGEGT. The CDR3, as DNA: TGTGCCAGCAGTCCAACAGGGGGTGGCACTGAAGCTTTCTTT. This gives the protein CASSPTGGGTEAFF.

A note on this clone: Compared with germline, one end of the junction differs, possibly owing to a read error. The chain is built from TRBV18 and TRBJ2-5, with a possible D match to TRBD1 (5 bases). Germline V gene data show CDR1 as KGHSH and CDR2 as LQKENI. The CDR3 runs 12 residues. The CDR3 loop reads CASSPGQEAQYF. The DNA for the CDR3 is TGTGCCAGCTCACCGGGGCAAGAGGCCCAGTACTTC.

The chain employs TRBV11-2 and TRBJ2-1, with D possibly being TRBD1 (6 bases). Germline CDR1 reads SGHAT; CDR2 reads FQNNGV. This CDR3 comprises 14 residues. V was pared by 5 bases and J by 10 bases, with 18 bases between. The CDR3 reads CASSENSGVGEQFF. CDR3 nucleotides: TGTGCCAGCAGCGAGAACTCAGGGGTCGGAGAGCAGTTCTTC.

The chain employs TRBV7-2 and TRBJ2-7, with TRBD2 matching 14 bases. Germline assignment: CDR1 SGHTA and CDR2 FQGNSA. The CDR3 has 16 amino acids. V dropped 5 bases and J dropped 6; count of bases not matched to a gene: 9. The DNA for the CDR3 is TGTGCCAGCAGCACCGATCGACTAGCGGGAGGGGGCGAGCAGTACTTC. It is translated as CASSTDRLAGGGEQYF.

J is TRBJ2-5 and V is TRBV2; 7 bases are shared with TRBD2. Germline-derived CDR1 and CDR2 are SNHLY and FYNNEI. CDR3 length equals 15 residues. After removal of 4 bases from V and 5 bases from J, the junction contained 10 bases not matched to a gene. The CDR3 DNA sequence: TGTGCCAGCAGTGTAGTGGGCGGGGGTCCCGAGACCCAGTACTTC. Translated, it gives CASSVVGGGPETQYF.

This chain joins TRBV14 and TRBJ2-1, with D possibly matching TRBD2 (5 bases). This CDR3 is 14 amino acids long. Germline assignment: CDR1 SGHDN and CDR2 FVKESK. Trimming removed 1 base from V and 2 bases from J, with 6 bases in between. CDR3 DNA: TGTGCCAGCAGCCAAGCAGCGGCCTACAATGAGCAGTTCTTC. Translating it yields CASSQAAAYNEQFF.

This rearrangement joins TRBV27 to TRBJ1-6, with 7 nucleotides matching TRBD1. The CDR3 is 16 residues long. The V segment lost 6 bases and the J segment 0 bases; nucleotides outside the gene matches: 5. Germline V gives CDR1 MNHEY, CDR2 SMNVEV (reference sequence). The chain's CDR3 is CASRGQASSYNSPLHF. The CDR3 region has the DNA TGTGCCAGCAGAGGACAGGCGAGCTCCTATAATTCACCCCTCCACTTT.

V is TRBV9 and J is TRBJ2-1; 10 bases map to TRBD2. Germline CDR1 and CDR2: SGDLS and YYNGEE. CDR3 length: 15 residues. The V gene end was trimmed by 0 bases and the J gene end by 8 bases; junction bases not matched to a gene: 5. CDR3 sequence reads: CASSVVAGGRDEQFF. In nucleotides, the CDR3 is TGTGCCAGCAGCGTAGTAGCGGGGGGCCGCGATGAGCAGTTCTTC.

J is TRBJ2-5 and V is TRBV7-3; TRBD1 matches 11 bases. V lost 5 bases, J lost 10 bases, and 6 bases stayed unmatched. The germline V gene has CDR1 SGHTA and CDR2 FQGTGA. This CDR3 comprises 13 residues. In DNA, the CDR3 is TGTGCCAGCAGCCCGGGACAGGGGGTTAACCAGTACTTC. Its protein is CASSPGQGVNQYF.

The genes are TRBV5-1 and TRBJ1-2, with D uncertain. Germline V gene lookup returns CDR1 SGHRS and CDR2 YFSETQ. V lost 1 base, J lost 6 bases, and 13 bases lay in between. CDR3 length equals 14 residues. The CDR3 spells CASSLRQDLDGYTF. CDR3 nucleotide sequence: TGCGCCAGCAGCTTGAGGCAGGACTTGGATGGCTACACCTTC.

This sequence joins TRBV19 and TRBJ2-6, with D unclear. V was pared by 2 bases and J by 4 bases, with 9 bases between. The CDR3 extends over 15 amino acids. Germline assignment: CDR1 LNHDA and CDR2 SQIVND (reference sequence). The CDR3 DNA reads as TGTGCCAGTAGTATACCGGGTCCCGGGGCCAACGTCCTGACTTTC. Translating it yields CASSIPGPGANVLTF.

A few counts support this clone. The chain employs TRBV7-9 and TRBJ2-1; 14 bases agree with TRBD2. This CDR3 is built from 18 residues. CDR1 is SEHNR and CDR2 is FQNEAQ in the germline V gene (reference sequence). J gave up 0 bases and V 10 bases, and 11 bases lay outside the gene matches. CDR3 amino acids: CATSLGLAGVSSYNEQFF. DNA of the CDR3: TGTGCCACATCCCTGGGACTAGCGGGGGTAAGCTCCTACAATGAGCAGTTCTTC.

V usage is TRBV7-5 and J usage is TRBJ2-7; the table names TRBD2, a call not compared with the DNA. TRBV7-5 is marked as a pseudogene. The CDR3 contains 15 residues. The CDR3 bases are TGTGTCAGAAACCCTAGCGGGGGTTACTCCTACGAGCAGTACTTC. Amino acid sequence: CVRNPSGGYSYEQYF.

This clone was seen a single time. The rearrangement joins TRBV9 to TRBJ1-2, with 7 bases aligning to TRBD1. CDR1 and CDR2 from the germline V gene are SGDLS and YYNGEE. V lost 2 bases and J lost 2; bases outside the gene matches: 3. This CDR3 is 14 amino acids long. The CDR3 DNA sequence: TGTGCCAGCAGCGTTGGGACAGAGAACTATGGCTACACCTTC. Translated: CASSVGTENYGYTF.

V usage is TRBV7-2 and J usage is TRBJ2-7; TRBD2 might be the D (5 bases). Trimming stripped 2 bases from V and 4 bases from J, with 9 bases between. The CDR3 loop spans 13 amino acids. Looked up from germline, CDR1 is SGHTA and CDR2 is FQGNSA. The CDR3 DNA reads as TGTGCCAGCAGCTTAACAGCGGATTACGAGCAGTACTTC. Translated: CASSLTADYEQYF.

The rearrangement uses TRBV3-1 (or the pseudogene TRBV3-2) and TRBJ1-1; the D gene is possibly TRBD1 (5 bases). This CDR3 is 12 amino acids long. The germline V and J ends were trimmed by 4 bases and 2 bases, with 5 bases remaining between them. The germline CDR1 and CDR2 sequences are LGHDT and YNNKEL (reference sequence). CDR3 sequence: CASSRGNTEAFF. Here the CDR3 DNA reads TGTGCCAGCAGCCGGGGCAACACTGAAGCTTTCTTT.